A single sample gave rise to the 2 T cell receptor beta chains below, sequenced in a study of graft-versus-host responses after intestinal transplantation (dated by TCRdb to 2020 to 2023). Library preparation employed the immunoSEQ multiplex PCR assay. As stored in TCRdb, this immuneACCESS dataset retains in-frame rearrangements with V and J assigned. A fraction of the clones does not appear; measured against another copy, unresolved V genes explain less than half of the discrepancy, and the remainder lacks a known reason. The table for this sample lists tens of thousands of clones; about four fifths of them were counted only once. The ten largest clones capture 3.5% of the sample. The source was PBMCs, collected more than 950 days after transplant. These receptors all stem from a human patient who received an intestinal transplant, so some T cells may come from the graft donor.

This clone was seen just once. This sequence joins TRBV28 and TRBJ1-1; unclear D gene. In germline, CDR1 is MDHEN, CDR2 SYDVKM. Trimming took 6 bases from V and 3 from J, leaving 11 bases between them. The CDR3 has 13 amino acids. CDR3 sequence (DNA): TGTGCCAGCAGGATGTTTGGGGACACTGAAGCTTTCTTT. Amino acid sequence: CASRMFGDTEAFF.

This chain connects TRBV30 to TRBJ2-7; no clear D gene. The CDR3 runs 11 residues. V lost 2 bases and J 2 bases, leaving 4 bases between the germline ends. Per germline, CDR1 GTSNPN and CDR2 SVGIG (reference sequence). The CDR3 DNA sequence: TGTGCCTGGAGTCAGACCTACGAGCAGTACTTC. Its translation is CAWSQTYEQYF.